This TCR beta chain was identified during a study of T cells in localized non-small cell lung cancer (dated by TCRdb to 2019 to 2021). A note on the overall study: The study examined T cell repertoires in 200 to 300 patients with early-stage NSCLC and compared tumors with uninvolved tumor-adjacent lungs. The cohort was made up of 200 to 250 treatment-naive NSCLC patients whose localized lung tumors had been resected. The mean age of the NSCLC patients was less than 70 years, with about 130 men and over 100 women.

Trimming at the junction amounts to 4 bases on V and 8 bases on J, and the germline ends lie 12 bases apart. CDR1 ENHRY and CDR2 SYGVKD were looked up in the germline V gene. From the cysteine through the phenylalanine, the CDR3 covers 14 amino acids. Only the CDR3 DNA is retained, 42 bases long and in frame from the first base. What the research found in general, with its limitations: Of the top 100 tumor clones, a median of roughly 56 were detected in paired uninvolved adjacent lung; roughly 26 were also among that lung's top 100. Because multi-region sequencing of the tumors was not done, intratumor heterogeneity could not be ruled out. Uninvolved tumor-adjacent lung showed the highest T cell clonality, higher than tumor, which suggests more focused antigenic responses in the uninvolved tumor-adjacent lung. Higher blood T cell density associated with longer overall survival, while higher adjacent-lung clonality associated with shorter survival. Because the study design was exploratory, TCR variables were selected using unadjusted p-values without false-discovery rate correction.

Note on this clone: No antigen is known for it. Base-call qualities are not available, and no considerably larger clone is one nucleotide away.

At diagnosis, tumor, uninvolved tumor-adjacent lung and peripheral blood were collected and then preserved as a mix of FFPE and fresh-frozen material. Blood samples were analyzed as peripheral blood mononuclear cells for TCR repertoire profiling. TCR beta CDR3 regions were sequenced from DNA using the immunoSEQ Assay. Per the authors' processing: To compute T cell density, TCR beta template counts were normalized to usable DNA, which was estimated by amplifying housekeeping genes. Using the preseqR package, richness was estimated by extrapolating to 120,000 templates for tissue samples and 400,000 templates for PBMC samples. Clonality was defined as one minus Pielou's evenness. Tissue-enriched TCRs were identified by differential abundance testing using productive amino-acid clonotypes, minimum total count 5 and alpha 0.1. The Jaccard Index and the Morisita Overlap Index were used to measure repertoire overlap between compartments. GLIPH clustered TCR beta CDR3s with public tetramer-defined viral CDR3s; viral motifs required at least three viral sequences plus V-gene enrichment. Imported from immuneACCESS, the table was reduced by TCRdb to in-frame sequences with V and J called. These copies leave out some clones; in studies compared against another copy, an unresolved V gene accounts for under half, and the cause of the remainder is not known. That table furnishes V, J and clone size, whereas the DNA furnished D and trimming. In all, the sample holds 60,000 to 85,000 clones, and approximately 87% of those were seen once. Jointly, the top ten make up just over 20% of the sample.

Recombination connected TRBV10-3 to TRBJ1-6; no D gene is confidently identified. Sequences were derived from peripheral blood, sampled before any cancer treatment. The clonotype was recovered from a male donor older than 55 with stage III squamous cell lung carcinoma. This receptor carries the CDR3 CAISVGTADSPLHF. The sequenced DNA is TGTGCCATCAGTGTGGGAACAGCCGATTCACCCCTCCACTTT.